The entry below describes one TCR beta chain. Its antigen is not identified. An end of the junction differs from the germline gene, which may be a read error. Generated by immunoSEQ multiplex PCR, the TCRdb table keeps only in-frame clones and is missing some. Of about 88,000 clones listed, 70% to 85% were seen once; the top ten hold 3% to 4%. This sample stems from a study of OX40 agonist ivuxolimab in advanced cancers. As for the study in general: Ivuxolimab, an antibody that agonizes OX40 (CD134), was administered to the patients.

The study's findings and limits: Relative to CD4+, CD8+ T cells held more expanded clones on average. Clonal expansion was seen in CD4+ and CD8+ blood T cells by week 6 at 0.1 to 3.0 mg/kg.

The source material was CD4+ or CD8+ T cells sorted from blood, sampled in a trial of the OX40 agonist ivuxolimab. The receptor comes from an adult with an advanced solid tumor such as melanoma, head and neck, liver or kidney cancer.

CDR3 amino acids: CASSEAGNTEAFF. The CDR3 bases are TGTGCCAGCAGCGAAGCGGGAAACACTGAAGCTTTCTTT. The rearrangement uses TRBV2 and TRBJ1-1, with D uncertain. CDR3 size: 13 residues. Per the germline V gene, CDR1 is SNHLY and CDR2 is FYNNEI.